This paragraph covers one T cell receptor beta chain sequence. Its cognate antigen is unknown. V lost 10 bases and J lost 3, with 16 bases in between. The CDR3 runs 14 residues. CDR1 is MDHEN and CDR2 is SYDVKM in the germline V gene. This entry comes from a study of cytomegalovirus exposure and HLA in healthy donors. Study-wide results and limits: Earlier analysis looked at TCR beta V segments, and most were productive about 90% or about 30% of the time. TCR sequences were mostly rare, though some public TCRs occurred in many donors.

At the time of sampling, donors were nominally healthy, though unrecorded immune exposures were likely. 60 Vbeta and 13 Jbeta primers were used in PCR. Some clones are missing from TCRdb's copy, which holds only in-frame ones; the method was immunoSEQ multiplex PCR. Of 80,000 to 95,000 clones in the sample, roughly three fifths were seen once. The sequence was obtained from a woman in her twenties or thirties in good health and CMV-seronegative. The sequenced sample consisted of PBMCs. This chain connects TRBV28 to TRBJ1-3; unclear D gene. This CDR3 is CATAERRYGNTIYF. CDR3 nucleotides: TGTGCCACAGCCGAGCGACGGTATGGAAACACCATATATTTT.